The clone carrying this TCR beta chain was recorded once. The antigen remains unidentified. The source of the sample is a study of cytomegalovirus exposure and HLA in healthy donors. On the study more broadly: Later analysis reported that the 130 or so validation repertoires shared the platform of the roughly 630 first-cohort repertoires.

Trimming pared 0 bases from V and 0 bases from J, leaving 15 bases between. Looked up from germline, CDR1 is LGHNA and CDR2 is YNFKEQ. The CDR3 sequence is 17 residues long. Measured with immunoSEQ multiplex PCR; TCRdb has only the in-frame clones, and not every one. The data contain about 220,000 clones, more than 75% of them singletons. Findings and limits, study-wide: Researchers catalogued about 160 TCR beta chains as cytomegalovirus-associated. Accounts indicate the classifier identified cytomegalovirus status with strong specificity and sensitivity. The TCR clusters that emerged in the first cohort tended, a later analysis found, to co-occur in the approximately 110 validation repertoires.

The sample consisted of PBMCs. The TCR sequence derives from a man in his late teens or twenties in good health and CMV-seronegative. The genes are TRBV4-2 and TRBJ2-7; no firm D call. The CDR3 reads CASSQDSPGRSSYEQYF. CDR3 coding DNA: TGTGCCAGCAGCCAAGATTCACCTGGCAGGTCCTCCTACGAGCAGTACTTC.